The 31 T cell receptor beta chains presented below share a single source sample, sequenced in a study of T cell changes during pregnancy in multiple sclerosis. Only in-frame clones appear in the TCRdb table, and some are missing; sequencing was by immunoSEQ multiplex PCR. This table holds more than 55,000 clones, approximately 94% found once. The sequences come from CD8+ T cells from peripheral blood mononuclear cells, collected after pregnancy. These TCRs come from a female donor with multiple sclerosis, enrolled in a pregnancy study.

This chain links TRBV28 with TRBJ2-7; 8 bases line up with TRBD2. J lost 2 bases, V lost 3 bases, and 6 bases had no gene match. Per germline, CDR1 MDHEN and CDR2 SYDVKM. The CDR3 has 15 amino acids. CDR3 sequence: CASSLGVGLAYEQYF. The CDR3 DNA follows: TGTGCCAGCAGTTTGGGGGTGGGACTAGCCTACGAGCAGTACTTC.

The chain has TRBV27 and TRBJ2-7; 9 bases are a match to TRBD2. V dropped 7 bases and J dropped 4; count of bases not matched to a gene: 5. The germline gives CDR1 MNHEY, CDR2 SMNVEV (reference sequence). This CDR3 region has 13 residues. CDR3 region: CASKLAGSYEQYF. The CDR3 DNA reads as TGTGCCAGCAAGCTAGCGGGATCTTACGAGCAGTACTTC.

The J gene is TRBJ1-1, the V gene TRBV7-9, with a possible D match to TRBD1 (5 bases). This CDR3 contains 11 residues. CDR1 SEHNR and CDR2 FQNEAQ come from the germline V gene (reference sequence). Trimming stripped 5 bases from V and 7 bases from J, with 8 bases between. Written as DNA, the CDR3 is TGTGCCAGCAGCCGGGACTTTGAAGCTTTCTTT. Residues: CASSRDFEAFF.

The rearrangement joins TRBV14 to TRBJ2-2, with D tentatively TRBD1 (5 bases). The V end lost 1 base, the J end lost 1 base, and 7 bases lay between the germline ends. Germline V gives CDR1 SGHDN, CDR2 FVKESK. This CDR3 is built from 15 residues. The CDR3 nucleotides are TGTGCCAGCAGCCAAGCACAGGAGAACACCGGGGAGCTGTTTTTT. It yields the protein CASSQAQENTGELFF.

The rearrangement uses TRBV27 and TRBJ2-3; no clear D gene. V was shortened by 0 bases and J by 7 bases, with 8 bases between the two germline ends. In germline, CDR1 is MNHEY, CDR2 SMNVEV (reference sequence). The CDR3 totals 13 residues. CDR3 protein: CASSLSRGHTQYF. For the CDR3, the DNA is TGTGCCAGCAGTTTATCGCGAGGCCATACGCAGTATTTT.

The chain recombines TRBV7-6 with TRBJ2-7; 8 positions agree with TRBD2. This CDR3 comprises 16 residues. V was clipped by 5 bases and J by 2 bases; unmatched bases: 11. Germline lookup yields CDR1 SGHVS and CDR2 FNYEAQ. The CDR3 DNA follows: TGTGCCAGCAGCCCAACTGGACTAGCTCCTACCTACGAGCAGTACTTC. It codes for CASSPTGLAPTYEQYF.

The V call is TRBV28, the J call TRBJ1-1, with 7 bases identical to TRBD1. CDR3 length: 14 amino acids. V lost 7 bases, J lost 1 base, and 6 bases stayed unmatched. Germline V lookup: CDR1 MDHEN, CDR2 SYDVKM. In DNA, the CDR3 is TGTGCCAGCAAATTCCCAGGGGGGAACACTGAAGCTTTCTTT. Amino acids: CASKFPGGNTEAFF.

The chain carries TRBV5-4 and TRBJ2-7; 7 nucleotides agree with TRBD2. The CDR3 runs 14 residues. J lost 5 bases, V lost 2 bases, and 7 bases had no gene match. Per the germline V gene, CDR1 is SGHNT and CDR2 is YYREEE (reference sequence). CDR3 DNA: TGTGCCAGCAGCTTCTTAGCGGGCGCCGACGAGCAGTACTTC. Its translation is CASSFLAGADEQYF.

The chain links TRBV27 to TRBJ2-7; D may be TRBD1 (6 bases). Germline V gene data show CDR1 as MNHEY and CDR2 as SMNVEV (reference sequence). This CDR3 comprises 14 residues. V was cut by 6 bases and J by 0 bases, with 12 bases left in between. As DNA, the CDR3 is TGTGCCAGCAGCATCCGGGACACCTCCTACGAGCAGTACTTC. It yields the protein CASSIRDTSYEQYF.

V and J are TRBV4-1 and TRBJ2-1; maybe TRBD1 (5 bases). The CDR3 spans 14 residues. Trimming cost V 0 bases and J 7 bases, with 10 bases left between them. The germline V gene has CDR1 MGHRA and CDR2 YSYEKL. The chain's CDR3 is CASSQDGAANEQFF. CDR3 coding DNA: TGCGCCAGCAGCCAAGATGGGGCCGCGAATGAGCAGTTCTTC.

This chain links TRBV6-5 with TRBJ1-1; D is possibly TRBD1 (5 bases). The V end lost 0 bases, the J end lost 5 bases, and 10 bases lay between the germline ends. The CDR3 spans 14 residues. Germline-derived CDR1 and CDR2 are MNHEY and SVGAGI. The CDR3 DNA reads TGTGCCAGCAGTTACTCTCAGGGAAGGACTGAAGCTTTCTTT. Translated: CASSYSQGRTEAFF.

V usage is TRBV7-9 and J usage is TRBJ2-7; 8 bases agree with TRBD1. Germline V lookup: CDR1 SEHNR, CDR2 FQNEAQ (reference sequence). With 2 bases clipped from V and 4 bases from J, the junction kept 7 bases outside the gene matches. CDR3 length: 15 residues. The CDR3 sequence is CASSLRSGGEYEQYF. CDR3 bases: TGTGCCAGCAGCTTAAGGTCAGGGGGCGAGTACGAGCAGTACTTC. Based on the CDR3 plus reference TRBV7-9 and TRBJ2-7, the full variable domain is DTGVSQNPRHKITKRGQNVTFRCDPISEHNRLYWYRQTLGQGPEFLTYFQNEAQLEKSRLLSDRFSAERPKGSFSTLEIQRTEQGDSAMYLCASSLRSGGEYEQYFGPGTRLTVT.

V is TRBV5-1 and J is TRBJ2-1; weak D call: TRBD2 (6 bases). The CDR3 covers 15 residues. CDR1 SGHRS and CDR2 YFSETQ come from the germline V gene. V lost 3 bases, J lost 0 bases, and 10 bases lay in between. CDR3 sequence reads: CASSSTTSSYNEQFF. CDR3 DNA sequence: TGCGCCAGCAGCTCGACGACTAGCTCCTACAATGAGCAGTTCTTC.

The gene calls are TRBV19 and TRBJ2-1, with 8 positions matching TRBD1. This CDR3 contains 12 residues. Germline V gene lookup returns CDR1 LNHDA and CDR2 SQIVND (reference sequence). V gave up 9 bases and J gave up 5 bases; unmatched junction bases: 3. CDR3 in amino acids: CASRQGNNEQFF. The CDR3 nucleotides are TGTGCCAGCCGACAGGGGAACAATGAGCAGTTCTTC.

V gene TRBV19 combines with J gene TRBJ1-2, with D tentatively TRBD1 (6 bases). The germline gives CDR1 LNHDA, CDR2 SQIVND (reference sequence). V lost 5 bases to trimming and J lost 3 bases, with 7 bases between them. The length of the CDR3 is 12 residues. The CDR3 DNA follows: TGTGCCAGTAGTGCAGGGGACTATGGCTACACCTTC. Protein sequence: CASSAGDYGYTF.

The chain has TRBV5-4 and TRBJ1-1; no definite D call. The V end lost 5 bases, the J end lost 4 bases, and 9 bases lay between the germline ends. CDR3 length: 12 residues. Germline V gene data show CDR1 as SGHNT and CDR2 as YYREEE (reference sequence). Here the CDR3 DNA reads TGTGCCAGCAGTTTTACAAGCACTGAAGCTTTCTTT. Encoded protein: CASSFTSTEAFF.

The chain links TRBV7-8 to TRBJ2-5; D perhaps matches TRBD2 (6 bases). V lost 5 bases to trimming and J lost 4 bases, with 11 bases between them. Looked up from germline, CDR1 is SGHVS and CDR2 is FQNEAQ. CDR3 size: 13 residues. This CDR3 reads CASSGRRGETQYF. The DNA of the CDR3 is TGTGCCAGCAGCGGGCGGAGGGGAGAGACCCAGTACTTC.

This clone was picked up one time. The V gene is TRBV7-9, the J gene TRBJ1-1; maybe TRBD1 (6 bases). Per germline, CDR1 SEHNR and CDR2 FQNEAQ (reference sequence). V gave up 5 bases and J gave up 8 bases, with 9 bases separating them. The CDR3 is 11 amino acids. The DNA of the CDR3 is TGTGCCAGCAGCCCAAGGGGGGAAGCTTTCTTT. Translation: CASSPRGEAFF.

This CDR3 is CASSPSGGTEVDTF. The CDR3 DNA reads TGTGCCAGCAGCCCCTCGGGAGGGACAGAGGTCGACACCTTC. The chain employs TRBV9 and TRBJ1-2, with 7 bases fitting TRBD1. CDR1 is SGDLS, CDR2 YYNGEE, per germline. The CDR3 consists of 14 residues. Unmatched junction bases numbered 15, after V lost 4 bases and J lost 12 bases.

This chain uses TRBV5-1 with TRBJ2-5; TRBD2 matches at 7 bases. The V and J ends lost 3 bases and 1 base, in that order; junction bases with no gene match: 3. The length of the CDR3 is 14 residues. Germline-derived CDR1 and CDR2 are SGHRS and YFSETQ. The CDR3 DNA reads as TGCGCCAGCAGCTCCGGGGGGTCCCAAGAGACCCAGTACTTC. It codes for CASSSGGSQETQYF.

The J gene is TRBJ1-1, the V gene TRBV27, with 12 nucleotides matching TRBD1. Germline-derived CDR1 and CDR2 are MNHEY and SMNVEV (reference sequence). This CDR3 region has 17 residues. V lost 5 bases and J lost 5; bases outside the gene matches: 12. In DNA form, the CDR3 reads TGTGCCAGCAGTCCCCCGGGACAGGGGGCGAGGTGGACTGAAGCTTTCTTT. This encodes CASSPPGQGARWTEAFF.

The chain links TRBV9 to TRBJ2-1; weak D call: TRBD2 (6 bases). The CDR3 has 13 amino acids. From germline, CDR1 is SGDLS and CDR2 YYNGEE. The V and J ends lost 0 bases and 8 bases respectively, with 9 bases between them. CDR3: CASSVVGSHEQFF. The DNA for the CDR3 is TGTGCCAGCAGCGTAGTCGGGAGCCATGAGCAGTTCTTC.

The chain employs TRBV5-6 and TRBJ2-2, with 9 bases fitting TRBD1. V lost 0 bases and J lost 3; bases outside the gene matches: 3. The CDR3 sequence is 16 residues long. Germline V CDR1 and CDR2: SGHDT, YYEEEE. CDR3 coding DNA: TGTGCCAGCAGCTTGGCCGGGACAGGGTACACCGGGGAGCTGTTTTTT. It codes for CASSLAGTGYTGELFF.

As concerns this clone: The sample carries other DNA sequences with the same CDR3. The genes are TRBV27 and TRBJ2-1, with 8 bases matching TRBD2. Germline values: CDR1 MNHEY, CDR2 SMNVEV (reference sequence). The CDR3 has 14 amino acids. V lost 5 bases, J lost 7 bases, and 7 bases stayed unmatched. CDR3 residues: CASSPGLAGNEQFF. CDR3 DNA: TGTGCCAGCAGTCCCGGACTAGCTGGGAATGAGCAGTTCTTC.

V and J are TRBV25-1 and TRBJ2-1; 12 bases match TRBD2. The CDR3 runs to 13 residues. CDR1 and CDR2 (germline): MGHDK, SYGVNS. J was trimmed by 5 bases and V by 8 bases; bases with no gene match: 1. CDR3 DNA: TGTGCCAGCCTAGCGGGAGGGCACAATGAGCAGTTCTTC. This sequence encodes CASLAGGHNEQFF.

This chain uses TRBV6-5 with TRBJ1-2; TRBD1 might be the D (6 bases). The germline V gene encodes CDR1 MNHEY and CDR2 SVGAGI. V gave up 1 base and J gave up 5 bases, with 8 bases separating them. CDR3 size: 13 residues. The DNA for the CDR3 is TGTGCCAGCAGTTACTGGACAGATTATGGCTACACCTTC. Protein sequence: CASSYWTDYGYTF.

V gene TRBV14 combines with J gene TRBJ2-7; 9 bases agree with TRBD1. CDR1 is SGHDN and CDR2 is FVKESK in the germline V gene. J was trimmed by 6 bases and V by 1 base; bases with no gene match: 10. This CDR3 is 16 amino acids long. The CDR3 region has the DNA TGTGCCAGCAGCCAAGCTCACAGGGGGCCGAAGGTCGAGCAGTACTTC. Protein product: CASSQAHRGPKVEQYF.

The count of this clone is one. This chain joins TRBV7-9 and TRBJ2-1, with 9 bases matching TRBD2. With V trimmed by 5 bases and J by 4 bases, 9 bases remained unmatched. The CDR3 has 16 amino acids. Germline values: CDR1 SEHNR, CDR2 FQNEAQ (reference sequence). CDR3 nucleotide sequence: TGTGCCAGCAGCCCGACCGGGACTAGCAGTTACAATGAGCAGTTCTTC. Its protein is CASSPTGTSSYNEQFF.

CDR3 sequence: CAWRNTGGGRQPQHF. The CDR3 nucleotides read TGTGCCTGGAGGAATACAGGGGGCGGGCGTCAGCCCCAGCATTTT. This rearrangement joins TRBV30 to TRBJ1-5; 9 bases map to TRBD1. Germline trimming cut 3 bases from V and 6 bases from J; bases unmatched to any gene: 9. Per the germline V gene, CDR1 is GTSNPN and CDR2 is SVGIG (reference sequence). The CDR3 consists of 15 residues. The full variable domain, with the rest looked up from reference TRBV30 and TRBJ1-5, is SQTIHQWPATLVQPVGSPLSLECTVEGTSNPNLYWYRQAAGRGLQLLFYSVGIGQISSEVPQNLSASRPQDRQFILSSKKLLLSDSGFYLCAWRNTGGGRQPQHFGDGTRLSIL.

The chain couples TRBV4-2 to TRBJ2-7; 9 positions agree with TRBD1. Germline CDR1 is LGHNA and CDR2 is YNFKEQ. The CDR3 consists of 14 residues. V gave up 6 bases and J gave up 6 bases; unmatched junction bases: 9. In nucleotides, the CDR3 is TGTGCCAGCAGGCATACAGGGGGCCCACTCGAGCAGTACTTC. Its translation: CASRHTGGPLEQYF.

The CDR3 here is CASSLALAGGMARTDTQYF. The DNA for the CDR3 is TGCGCCAGCAGCTTGGCGCTAGCGGGAGGGATGGCGCGCACAGATACGCAGTATTTT. V and J are TRBV5-1 and TRBJ2-3; 12 bases align to TRBD2. The CDR3 is 19 amino acids. Germline V gene data show CDR1 as SGHRS and CDR2 as YFSETQ. The J segment lost 1 base and the V segment lost 0 bases, leaving 9 bases of the junction unmatched.